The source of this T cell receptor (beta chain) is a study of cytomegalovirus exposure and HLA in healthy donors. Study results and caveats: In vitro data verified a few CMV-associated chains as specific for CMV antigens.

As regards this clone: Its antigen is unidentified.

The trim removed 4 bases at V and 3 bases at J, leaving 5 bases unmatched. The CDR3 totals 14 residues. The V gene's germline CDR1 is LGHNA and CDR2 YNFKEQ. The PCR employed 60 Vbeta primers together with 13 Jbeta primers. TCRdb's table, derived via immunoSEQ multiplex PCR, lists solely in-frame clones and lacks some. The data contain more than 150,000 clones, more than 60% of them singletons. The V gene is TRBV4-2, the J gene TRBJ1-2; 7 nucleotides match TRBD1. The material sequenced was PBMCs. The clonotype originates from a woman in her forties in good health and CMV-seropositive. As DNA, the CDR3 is TGTGCCAGCAGCCCACGACAGGGCGACTATGGCTACACCTTC. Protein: CASSPRQGDYGYTF.